This T cell receptor (beta chain) originates from a study of T-cell reconstitution after alpha-beta-depleted transplantation in children. For TCRbeta, the library was prepared with unique molecular identifiers. TCRdb recomputed calls from the PCR reads with MiXCR, one row per CDR3 protein. The table includes about 610,000 distinct CDR3 sequences, about 10% detected once. The CDR3 is made up of 15 amino acids. V shed 5 bases, J shed 5 bases, and the junction held 10 bases outside the gene matches. Per the germline V gene, CDR1 is SQVTM and CDR2 is ANQGSEA. Many counts were recorded for this clonotype. Source: PBMCs from the stem cell graft donor, taken from the stem cell graft. The TCR sequence derives from a human donor who donated a stem cell graft to a child with acute myeloid leukemia. The chain carries TRBV29-1 and TRBJ2-1, with 9 nucleotides matching TRBD2. CDR3 nucleotides: TGCAGCGTTAGTGGCGGGAGGGCCCAAAACAATGAGCAGTTCTTC. Translating gives CSVSGGRAQNNEQFF.